This T cell receptor beta chain was identified during a study of CD8+CD57+ T cells in acquired aplastic anemia. Study overall: Sorted CD4+ and CD8+ cells gave an average of approximately 3.1 ug of DNA.

The sequenced patients had an expansion of CD8+CD57+ cells seen by flow cytometry. Severe acquired aplastic anemia affected all patients. At the time of blood sampling, patients had not yet received any therapy. Regarding the study as a whole: In CD8+ cells, Simpson's diversity showed no significant difference between patients and controls.

Profiling that covered TCR beta VDJ and CDR3 relied on genomic DNA as its template. One entry per CDR3 protein results from TCRdb running MiXCR on the reads. The top ten clones hold 35% to 50% of a sample with about 270,000 distinct CDR3 sequences, roughly 80% of them seen once. This CDR3 region has 14 residues. Germline assignment: CDR1 SGHTA and CDR2 FQGTGA. This clonotype has just one count. Its antigen is still unknown. The sequenced sample consisted of sorted CD4+, CD8+, or CD8+CD57+ T cells (not recorded which) from PBMCs. The chain links TRBV7-3 to TRBJ2-3; weak D call: TRBD1 (5 bases). The tail of the sequence fits TRBJ1-5 better, so the J call may be wrong. This sequence was found in a human donor with aplastic anemia. The CDR3 DNA sequence: TGTGCCAGCAGCACTAGCGGGGCATGGGGTACGCAGCATTTT. It yields the protein CASSTSGAWGTQHF.